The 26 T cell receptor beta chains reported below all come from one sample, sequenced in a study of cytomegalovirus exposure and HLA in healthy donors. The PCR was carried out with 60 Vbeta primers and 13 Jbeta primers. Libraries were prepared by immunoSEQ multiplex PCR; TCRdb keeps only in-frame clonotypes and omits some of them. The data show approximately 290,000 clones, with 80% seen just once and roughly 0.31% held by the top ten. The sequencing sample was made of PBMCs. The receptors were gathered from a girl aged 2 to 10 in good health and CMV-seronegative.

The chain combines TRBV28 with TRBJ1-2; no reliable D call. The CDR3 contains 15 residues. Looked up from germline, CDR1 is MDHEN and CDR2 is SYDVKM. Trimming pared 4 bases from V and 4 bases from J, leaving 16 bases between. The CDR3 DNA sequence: TGTGCCAGCAGTTCCCAGGACGGGGTATTCTATGGCTACACCTTC. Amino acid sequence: CASSSQDGVFYGYTF.

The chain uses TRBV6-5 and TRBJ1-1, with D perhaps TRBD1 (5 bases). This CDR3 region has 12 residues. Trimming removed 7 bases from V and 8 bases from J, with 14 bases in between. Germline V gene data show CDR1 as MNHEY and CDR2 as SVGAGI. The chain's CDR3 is CASTHTGGEAFF. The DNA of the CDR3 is TGTGCCAGCACTCATACGGGGGGGGAAGCTTTCTTT.

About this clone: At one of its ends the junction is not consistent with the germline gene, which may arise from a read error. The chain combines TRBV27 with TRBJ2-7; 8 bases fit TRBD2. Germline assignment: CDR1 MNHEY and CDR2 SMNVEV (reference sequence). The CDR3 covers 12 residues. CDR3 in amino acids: CASGGGGGLLIF. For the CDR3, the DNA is TGTGCCTCTGGGGGGGGCGGGGGGCTTCTAATCTTC.

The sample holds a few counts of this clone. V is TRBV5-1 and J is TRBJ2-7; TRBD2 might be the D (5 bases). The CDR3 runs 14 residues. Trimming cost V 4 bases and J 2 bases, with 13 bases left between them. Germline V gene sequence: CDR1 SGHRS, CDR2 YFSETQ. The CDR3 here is CASSGTGVPYEQYF. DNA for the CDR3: TGCGCCAGCAGCGGTACCGGGGTGCCCTACGAGCAGTACTTC.

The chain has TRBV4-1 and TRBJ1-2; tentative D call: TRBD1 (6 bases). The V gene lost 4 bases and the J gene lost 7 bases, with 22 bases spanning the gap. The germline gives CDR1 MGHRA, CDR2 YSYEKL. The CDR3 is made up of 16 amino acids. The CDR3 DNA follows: TGCGCCAGCAGCCGCGAAACTCAGTACAGGGTGGGTGGCTACACCTTC. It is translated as CASSRETQYRVGGYTF.

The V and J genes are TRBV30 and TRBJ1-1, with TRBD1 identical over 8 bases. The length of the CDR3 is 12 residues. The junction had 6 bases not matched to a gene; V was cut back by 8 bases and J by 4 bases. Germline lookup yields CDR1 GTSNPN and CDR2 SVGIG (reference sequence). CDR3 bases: TGTGCCACCCTCAGGGGGCTCACTGAAGCTTTCTTT. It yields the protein CATLRGLTEAFF.

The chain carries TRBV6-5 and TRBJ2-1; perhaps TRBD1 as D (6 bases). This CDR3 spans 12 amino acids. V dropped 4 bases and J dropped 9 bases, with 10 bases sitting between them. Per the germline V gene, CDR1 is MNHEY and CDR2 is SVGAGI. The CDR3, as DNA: TGTGCCAGCAGTTCAACAGGGTTTGAGCAGTTCTTC. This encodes CASSSTGFEQFF.

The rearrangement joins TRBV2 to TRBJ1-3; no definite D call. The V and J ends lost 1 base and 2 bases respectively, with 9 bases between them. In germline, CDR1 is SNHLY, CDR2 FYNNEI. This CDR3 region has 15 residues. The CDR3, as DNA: TGTGCCAGCAGTGAAGGGAGGACGGCTGGAAACACCATATATTTT. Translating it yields CASSEGRTAGNTIYF.

The CDR3 spells CASSEPRSNPYNEQFF. The CDR3 DNA reads TGTGCCAGCAGTGAGCCCCGTTCTAACCCCTACAATGAGCAGTTCTTC. The chain links TRBV2 to TRBJ2-1; D unresolved. Trimming removed 3 bases from V and 2 bases from J, with 14 bases in between. The CDR3 loop spans 16 amino acids. The V gene's germline CDR1 is SNHLY and CDR2 FYNNEI.

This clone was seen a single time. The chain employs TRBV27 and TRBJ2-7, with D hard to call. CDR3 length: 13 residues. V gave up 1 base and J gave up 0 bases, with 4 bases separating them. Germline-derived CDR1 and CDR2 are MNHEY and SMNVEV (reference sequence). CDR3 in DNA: TGTGCCAGCAGTTTATGGAGCTCCTACGAGCAGTACTTC. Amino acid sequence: CASSLWSSYEQYF.

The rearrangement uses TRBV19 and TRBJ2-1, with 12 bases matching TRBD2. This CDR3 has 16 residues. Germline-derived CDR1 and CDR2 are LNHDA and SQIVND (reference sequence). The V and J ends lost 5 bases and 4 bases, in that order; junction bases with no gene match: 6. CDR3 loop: CASSSSGTSGYNEQFF. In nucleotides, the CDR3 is TGTGCCAGTAGTTCGTCCGGGACTAGCGGGTACAATGAGCAGTTCTTC.

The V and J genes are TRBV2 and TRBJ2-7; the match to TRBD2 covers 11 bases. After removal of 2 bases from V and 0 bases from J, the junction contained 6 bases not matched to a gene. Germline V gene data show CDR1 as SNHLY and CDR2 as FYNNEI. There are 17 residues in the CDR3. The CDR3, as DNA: TGTGCCAGCAGTGAAACTAGCGGGAGCGCCTACTCCTACGAGCAGTACTTC. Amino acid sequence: CASSETSGSAYSYEQYF.

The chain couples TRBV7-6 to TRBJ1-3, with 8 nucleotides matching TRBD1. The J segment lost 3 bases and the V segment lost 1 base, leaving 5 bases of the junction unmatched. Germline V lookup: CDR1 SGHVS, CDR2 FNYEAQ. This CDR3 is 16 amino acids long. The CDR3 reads CASSLGDRSYGNTIYF. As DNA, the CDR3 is TGTGCCAGCAGCTTAGGGGACAGGTCTTATGGAAACACCATATATTTT.

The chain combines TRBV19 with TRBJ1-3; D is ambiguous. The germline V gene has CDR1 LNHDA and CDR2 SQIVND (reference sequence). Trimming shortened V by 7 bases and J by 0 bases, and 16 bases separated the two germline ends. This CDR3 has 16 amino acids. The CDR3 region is CASIRRGKSSGNTIYF. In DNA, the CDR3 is TGTGCCAGTATCCGACGGGGTAAAAGCTCTGGAAACACCATATATTTT.

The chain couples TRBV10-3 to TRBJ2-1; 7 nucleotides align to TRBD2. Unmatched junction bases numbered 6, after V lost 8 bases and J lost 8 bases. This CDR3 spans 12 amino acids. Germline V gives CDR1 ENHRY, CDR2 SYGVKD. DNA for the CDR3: TGTGCCATCGGTCTAGCGGCCCATGAGCAGTTCTTC. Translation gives CAIGLAAHEQFF.

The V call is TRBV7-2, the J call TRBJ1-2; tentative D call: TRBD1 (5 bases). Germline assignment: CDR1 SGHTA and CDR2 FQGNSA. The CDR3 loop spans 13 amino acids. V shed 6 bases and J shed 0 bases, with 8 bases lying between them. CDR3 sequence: CASRGLTNYGYTF. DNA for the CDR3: TGTGCCAGCAGGGGACTGACTAACTATGGCTACACCTTC. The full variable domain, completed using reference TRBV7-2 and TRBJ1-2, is GAGVSQSPSNKVTEKGKDVELRCDPISGHTALYWYRQSLGQGLEFLIYFQGNSAPDKSGLPSDRFSAERTGGSVSTLTIQRTQQEDSAVYLCASRGLTNYGYTFGSGTRLTVV.

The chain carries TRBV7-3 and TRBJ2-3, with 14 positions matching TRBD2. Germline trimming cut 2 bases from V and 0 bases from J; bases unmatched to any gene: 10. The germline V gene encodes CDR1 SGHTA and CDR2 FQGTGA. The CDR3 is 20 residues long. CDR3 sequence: CASSLGFSGTSGGSTDTQYF. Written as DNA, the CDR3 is TGTGCCAGCAGCTTAGGCTTTTCCGGGACTAGCGGGGGAAGCACAGATACGCAGTATTTT.

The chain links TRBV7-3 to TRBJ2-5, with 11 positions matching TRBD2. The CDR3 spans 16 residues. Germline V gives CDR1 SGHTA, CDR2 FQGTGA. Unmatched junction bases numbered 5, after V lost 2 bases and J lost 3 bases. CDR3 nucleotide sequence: TGTGCCAGCAGCTTACGACTAGCGGGAAACAAAGAGACCCAGTACTTC. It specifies CASSLRLAGNKETQYF.

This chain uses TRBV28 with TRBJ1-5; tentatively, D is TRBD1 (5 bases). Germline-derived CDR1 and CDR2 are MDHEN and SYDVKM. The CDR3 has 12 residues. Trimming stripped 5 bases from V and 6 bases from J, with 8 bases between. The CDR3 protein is CASSMGGQPQHF. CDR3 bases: TGTGCCAGCAGTATGGGGGGTCAGCCCCAGCATTTT.

The CDR3 coding sequence is TGCGCCAGCAGCCAAAGAAGCGGGAGGGCTCCCGACGAGCAGTACTTC. Translating gives CASSQRSGRAPDEQYF. This sequence joins TRBV4-1 and TRBJ2-7; TRBD2 matches at 10 bases. V lost 2 bases to trimming and J lost 5 bases; unmatched junction nucleotides: 9. The CDR3 runs 16 residues. The V gene's germline CDR1 is MGHRA and CDR2 YSYEKL.

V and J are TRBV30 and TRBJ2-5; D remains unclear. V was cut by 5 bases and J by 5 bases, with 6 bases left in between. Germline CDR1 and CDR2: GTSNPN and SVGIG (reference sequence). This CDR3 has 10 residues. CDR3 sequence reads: CAWGLETQYF. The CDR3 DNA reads TGTGCCTGGGGCCTTGAGACCCAGTACTTC.

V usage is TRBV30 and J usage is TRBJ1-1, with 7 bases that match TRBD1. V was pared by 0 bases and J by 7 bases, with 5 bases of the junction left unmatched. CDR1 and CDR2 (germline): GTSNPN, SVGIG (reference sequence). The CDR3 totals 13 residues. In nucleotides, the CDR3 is TGTGCCTGGAGTGTAGGGGGCCTCATTGAAGCTTTCTTT. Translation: CAWSVGGLIEAFF.

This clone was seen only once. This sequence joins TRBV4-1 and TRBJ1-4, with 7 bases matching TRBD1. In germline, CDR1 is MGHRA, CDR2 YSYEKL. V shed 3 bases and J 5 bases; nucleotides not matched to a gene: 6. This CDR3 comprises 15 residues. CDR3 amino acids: CASSHDGRGNEKLFF. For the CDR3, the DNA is TGCGCCAGCAGCCATGATGGCAGGGGGAATGAAAAACTGTTTTTT.

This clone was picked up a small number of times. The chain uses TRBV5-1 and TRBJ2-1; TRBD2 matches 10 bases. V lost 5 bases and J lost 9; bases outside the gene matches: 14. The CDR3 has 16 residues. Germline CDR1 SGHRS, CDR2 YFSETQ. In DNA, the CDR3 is TGCGCCAGCAGTTCGGTTTGGGTAGCGGGGGGCCGTGAGCAGTTCTTC. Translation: CASSSVWVAGGREQFF.

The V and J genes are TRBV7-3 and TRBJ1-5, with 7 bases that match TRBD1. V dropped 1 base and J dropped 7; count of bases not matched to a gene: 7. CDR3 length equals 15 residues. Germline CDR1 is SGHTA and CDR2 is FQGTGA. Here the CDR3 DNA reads TGTGCCAGCAGCTTAATGGGACAGATGGGGCAGCCCCAGCATTTT. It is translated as CASSLMGQMGQPQHF. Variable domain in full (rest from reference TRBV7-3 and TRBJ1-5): GAGVSQTPSNKVTEKGKYVELRCDPISGHTALYWYRQSLGQGPEFLIYFQGTGAADDSGLPNDRFFAVRPEGSVSTLKIQRTERGDSAVYLCASSLMGQMGQPQHFGDGTRLSIL.

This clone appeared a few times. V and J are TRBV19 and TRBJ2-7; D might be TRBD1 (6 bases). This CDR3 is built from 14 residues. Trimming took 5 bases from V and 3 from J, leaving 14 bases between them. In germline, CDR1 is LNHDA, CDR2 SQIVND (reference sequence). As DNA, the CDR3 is TGTGCCAGTAGTCGCCAGGGGTTAAGCTACGAGCAGTACTTC. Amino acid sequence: CASSRQGLSYEQYF.